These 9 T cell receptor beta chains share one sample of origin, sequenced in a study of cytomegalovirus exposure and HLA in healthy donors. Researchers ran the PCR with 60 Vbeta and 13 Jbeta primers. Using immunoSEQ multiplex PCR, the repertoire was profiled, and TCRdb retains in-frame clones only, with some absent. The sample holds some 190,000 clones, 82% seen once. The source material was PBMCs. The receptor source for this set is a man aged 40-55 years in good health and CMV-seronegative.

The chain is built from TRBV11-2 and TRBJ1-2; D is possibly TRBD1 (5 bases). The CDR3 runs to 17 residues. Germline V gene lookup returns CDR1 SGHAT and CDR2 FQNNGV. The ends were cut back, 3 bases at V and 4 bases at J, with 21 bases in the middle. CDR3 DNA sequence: TGTGCCAGCAGCTTTCTGCAGTGGCGGGGGACGGGCTATGGCTACACCTTC. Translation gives CASSFLQWRGTGYGYTF. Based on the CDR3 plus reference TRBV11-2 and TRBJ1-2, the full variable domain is EAGVAQSPRYKIIEKRQSVAFWCNPISGHATLYWYQQILGQGPKLLIQFQNNGVVDDSQLPKDRFSAERLKGVDSTLKIQPAKLEDSAVYLCASSFLQWRGTGYGYTFGSGTRLTVV.

In DNA form, the CDR3 reads TGTGCCAGCAGCCATTTGAAGGGGGGGCGGAACACTGAAGCTTTCTTT. It yields the protein CASSHLKGGRNTEAFF. The chain employs TRBV7-9 and TRBJ1-1; maybe TRBD1 (6 bases). V was cut by 5 bases and J by 1 base, with 17 bases left in between. CDR3 length: 16 amino acids. Germline CDR1 reads SEHNR; CDR2 reads FQNEAQ (reference sequence).

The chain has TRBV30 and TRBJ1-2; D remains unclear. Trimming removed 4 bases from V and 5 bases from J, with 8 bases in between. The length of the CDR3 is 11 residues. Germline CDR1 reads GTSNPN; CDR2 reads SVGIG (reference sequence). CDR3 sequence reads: CAWTGPYGYTF. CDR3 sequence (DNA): TGTGCCTGGACAGGTCCTTATGGCTACACCTTC.

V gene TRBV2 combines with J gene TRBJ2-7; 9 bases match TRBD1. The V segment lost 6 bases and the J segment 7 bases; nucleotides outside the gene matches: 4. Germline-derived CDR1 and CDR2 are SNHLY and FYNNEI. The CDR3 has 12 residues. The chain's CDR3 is CASRIDRGEQYF. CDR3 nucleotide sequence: TGTGCCAGCAGGATTGACAGGGGGGAGCAGTACTTC.

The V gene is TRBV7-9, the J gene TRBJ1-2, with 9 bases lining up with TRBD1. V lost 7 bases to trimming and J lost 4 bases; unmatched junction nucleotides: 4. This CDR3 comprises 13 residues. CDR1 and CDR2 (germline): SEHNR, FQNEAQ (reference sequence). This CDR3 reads CASTSQGAYGYTF. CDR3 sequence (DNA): TGTGCCAGCACCTCACAGGGGGCCTATGGCTACACCTTC.

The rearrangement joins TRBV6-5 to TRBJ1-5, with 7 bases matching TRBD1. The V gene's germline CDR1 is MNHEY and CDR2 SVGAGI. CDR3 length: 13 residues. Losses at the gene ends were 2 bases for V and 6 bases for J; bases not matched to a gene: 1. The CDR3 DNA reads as TGTGCCAGCAGTTACGACAGGGCTCAGCCCCAGCATTTT. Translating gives CASSYDRAQPQHF.

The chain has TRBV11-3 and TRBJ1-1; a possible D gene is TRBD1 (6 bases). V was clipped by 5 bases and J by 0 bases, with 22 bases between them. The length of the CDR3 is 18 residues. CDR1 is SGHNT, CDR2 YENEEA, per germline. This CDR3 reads CASSDPTRGGPMNTEAFF. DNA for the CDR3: TGTGCCAGCAGCGACCCCACCCGGGGGGGGCCGATGAACACTGAAGCTTTCTTT.

CDR3 amino acids: CASSPGDGYEQYF. The CDR3 nucleotides are TGTGCCAGCAGCCCGGGGGACGGCTACGAGCAGTACTTC. This chain uses TRBV9 with TRBJ2-7, with a possible D match to TRBD2 (6 bases). CDR1 is SGDLS and CDR2 is YYNGEE in the germline V gene. Trimming shortened V by 4 bases and J by 3 bases, and 11 bases separated the two germline ends. The CDR3 is 13 amino acids. The full variable domain, with the rest looked up from reference TRBV9 and TRBJ2-7, is DSGVTQTPKHLITATGQRVTLRCSPRSGDLSVYWYQQSLDQGLQFLIQYYNGEERAKGNILERFSAQQFPDLHSELNLSSLELGDSALYFCASSPGDGYEQYFGPGTRLTVT.

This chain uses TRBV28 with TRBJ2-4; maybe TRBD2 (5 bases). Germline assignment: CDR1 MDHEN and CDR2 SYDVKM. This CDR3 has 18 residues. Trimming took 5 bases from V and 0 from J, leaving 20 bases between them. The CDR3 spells CASSPPGEGRLAKNIQYF. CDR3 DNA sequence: TGTGCCAGCAGTCCCCCCGGAGAGGGCCGACTAGCCAAAAACATTCAGTACTTC.